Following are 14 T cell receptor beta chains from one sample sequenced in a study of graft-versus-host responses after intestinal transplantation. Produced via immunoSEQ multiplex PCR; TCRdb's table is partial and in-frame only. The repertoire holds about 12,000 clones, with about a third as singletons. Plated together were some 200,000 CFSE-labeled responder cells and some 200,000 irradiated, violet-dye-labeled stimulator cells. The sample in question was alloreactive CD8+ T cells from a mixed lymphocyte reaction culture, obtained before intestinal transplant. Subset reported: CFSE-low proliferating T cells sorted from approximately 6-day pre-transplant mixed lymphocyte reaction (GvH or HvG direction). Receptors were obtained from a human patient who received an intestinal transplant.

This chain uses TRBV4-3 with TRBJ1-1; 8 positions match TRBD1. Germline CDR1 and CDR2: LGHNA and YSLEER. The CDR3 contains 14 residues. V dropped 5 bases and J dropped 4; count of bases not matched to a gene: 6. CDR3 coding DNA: TGCGCCAGCAGCTTCGGACAGGGCTCCACTGAAGCTTTCTTT. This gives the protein CASSFGQGSTEAFF.

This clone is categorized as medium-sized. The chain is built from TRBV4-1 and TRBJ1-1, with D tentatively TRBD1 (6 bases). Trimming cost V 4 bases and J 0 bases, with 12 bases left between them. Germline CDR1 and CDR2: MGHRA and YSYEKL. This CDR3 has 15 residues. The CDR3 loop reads CASSPFTGMNTEAFF. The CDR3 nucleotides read TGCGCCAGCAGCCCTTTCACAGGGATGAACACTGAAGCTTTCTTT.

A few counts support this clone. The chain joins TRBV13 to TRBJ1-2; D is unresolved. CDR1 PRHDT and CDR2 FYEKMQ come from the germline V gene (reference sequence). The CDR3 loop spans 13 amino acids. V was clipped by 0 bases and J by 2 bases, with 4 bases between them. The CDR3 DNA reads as TGTGCCAGCAGCTTAGGCAGGAACTATGGCTACACCTTC. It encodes CASSLGRNYGYTF.

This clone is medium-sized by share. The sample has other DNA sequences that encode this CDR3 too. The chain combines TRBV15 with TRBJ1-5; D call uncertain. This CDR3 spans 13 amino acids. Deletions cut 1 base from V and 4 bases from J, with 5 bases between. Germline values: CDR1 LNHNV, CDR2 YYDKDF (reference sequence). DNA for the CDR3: TGTGCCACCAGCAGAGGAAGGAATCAGCCCCAGCATTTT. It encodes CATSRGRNQPQHF.

In DNA form, the CDR3 reads TGTGCCAGCAGCTTGATCGGGACCGCCAAGAGTGGCTACACCTTC. Its protein is CASSLIGTAKSGYTF. The rearrangement uses TRBV5-4 and TRBJ1-2; D might be TRBD1 (5 bases). Per germline, CDR1 SGHNT and CDR2 YYREEE (reference sequence). CDR3 size: 15 residues. Trimming stripped 1 base from V and 7 bases from J, with 17 bases between.

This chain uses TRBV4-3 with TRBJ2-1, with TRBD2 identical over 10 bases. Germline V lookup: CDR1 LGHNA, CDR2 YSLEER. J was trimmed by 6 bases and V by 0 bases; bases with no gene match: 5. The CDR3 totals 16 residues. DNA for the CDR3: TGCGCCAGCAGCCAAGAGCCCGCTAGCGGGAGCAATGAGCAGTTCTTC. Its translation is CASSQEPASGSNEQFF.

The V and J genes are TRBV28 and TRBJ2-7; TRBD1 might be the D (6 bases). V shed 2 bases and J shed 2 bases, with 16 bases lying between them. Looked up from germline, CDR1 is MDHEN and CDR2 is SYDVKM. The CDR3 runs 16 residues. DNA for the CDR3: TGTGCCAGCAGTTTAGGCCTCAGGGGCCAGGCCTACGAGCAGTACTTC. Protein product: CASSLGLRGQAYEQYF.

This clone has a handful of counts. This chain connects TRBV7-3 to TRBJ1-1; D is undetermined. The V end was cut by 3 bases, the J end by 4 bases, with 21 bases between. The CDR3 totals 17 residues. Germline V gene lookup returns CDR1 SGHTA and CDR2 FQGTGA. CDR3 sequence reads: CASSLWRARVFSTEAFF. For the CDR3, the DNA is TGTGCCAGCAGCTTGTGGAGGGCGCGAGTATTTAGCACTGAAGCTTTCTTT.

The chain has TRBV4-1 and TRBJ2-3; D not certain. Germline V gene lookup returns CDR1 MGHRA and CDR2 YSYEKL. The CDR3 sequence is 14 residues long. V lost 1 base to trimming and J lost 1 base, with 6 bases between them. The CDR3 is CASSQAAGTDTQYF. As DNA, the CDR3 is TGCGCCAGCAGCCAAGCAGCCGGCACAGATACGCAGTATTTT.

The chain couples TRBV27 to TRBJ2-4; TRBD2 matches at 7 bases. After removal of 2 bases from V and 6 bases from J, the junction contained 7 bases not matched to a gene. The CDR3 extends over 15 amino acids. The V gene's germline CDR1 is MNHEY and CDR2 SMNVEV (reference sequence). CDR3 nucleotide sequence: TGTGCCAGCAGTTTAATGCCAGCGGGGTTAAACATTCAGTACTTC. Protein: CASSLMPAGLNIQYF.

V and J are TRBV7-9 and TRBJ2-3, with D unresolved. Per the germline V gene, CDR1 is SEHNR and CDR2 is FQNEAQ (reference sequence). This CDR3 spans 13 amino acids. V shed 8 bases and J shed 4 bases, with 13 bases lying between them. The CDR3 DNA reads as TGTGCCAGCTCCCGGCCTATCGCAGATACGCAGTATTTT. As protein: CASSRPIADTQYF.

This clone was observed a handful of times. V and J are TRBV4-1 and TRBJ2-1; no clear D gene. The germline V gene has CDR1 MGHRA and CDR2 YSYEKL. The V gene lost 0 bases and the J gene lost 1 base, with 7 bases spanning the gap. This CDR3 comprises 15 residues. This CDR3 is CASSQEWVSYNEQFF. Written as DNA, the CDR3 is TGCGCCAGCAGCCAAGAATGGGTTTCCTACAATGAGCAGTTCTTC.

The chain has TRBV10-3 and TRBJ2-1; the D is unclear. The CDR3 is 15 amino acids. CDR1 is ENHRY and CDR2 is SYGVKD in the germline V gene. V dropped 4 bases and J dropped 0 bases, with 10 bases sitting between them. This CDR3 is CAISGSLSSYNEQFF. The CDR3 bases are TGTGCCATCAGTGGGAGCCTCAGCTCCTACAATGAGCAGTTCTTC.

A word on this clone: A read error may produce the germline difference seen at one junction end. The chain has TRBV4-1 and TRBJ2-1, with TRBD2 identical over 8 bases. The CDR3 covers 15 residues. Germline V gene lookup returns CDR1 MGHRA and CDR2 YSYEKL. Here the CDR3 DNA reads TGTGCCAGCAGCCAATATCTCACTAGCGGCAATGAGCAGTTCTTC. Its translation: CASSQYLTSGNEQFF.